This T cell receptor beta chain was sequenced in a study of vaccination effects on CD4 cells after COVID-19. Cells that had been cultured for about 10 days were the source of isolated CD4+ T cells. Days 3 and 7 were when half the medium was replaced with IL-2 medium. Regarding this clone: Its specificity is not known.

TCRdb keeps only in-frame clones here, not all; method: immunoSEQ multiplex PCR. This table holds 45,000 to 50,000 clones, 50% to 80% found once. V shed 3 bases and J shed 14 bases, with 17 bases lying between them. From germline, CDR1 is LGHDT and CDR2 YNNKEL (reference sequence). The CDR3 totals 13 residues. This chain links TRBV3-1 (or the pseudogene TRBV3-2) with TRBJ2-1; D might be TRBD2 (6 bases). The sample in question was CD4+ T cells from PBMCs cultured without peptide, obtained before COVID-19 vaccination. The sequence came from a human donor who received a COVID-19 vaccine. Here the CDR3 reads CASSQQRAGRKFF. CDR3 DNA sequence: TGTGCCAGCAGCCAGCAACGTGCGGGGCGAAAGTTCTTC.